Following are 30 T cell receptor beta chains from one sample sequenced in a study of T cell clones after liver transplantation. Clones were read by immunoSEQ multiplex PCR, and TCRdb kept only the in-frame ones, dropping some. The sample yields under 130,000 clones, about 86% seen once. The sample in question was CD4+ T cells from blood, obtained approximately 43 months after liver transplant. All receptors derive from a human patient who received a liver transplant. Some T cells may be transferred from the graft donor.

V gene TRBV18 combines with J gene TRBJ1-1, with unresolved D. The germline gives CDR1 KGHSH, CDR2 LQKENI. The CDR3 loop spans 14 amino acids. Trimming took off 3 bases at V and 1 base at J, with 9 bases between the two ends. The CDR3, as DNA: TGTGCCAGCTCACCGTTTCAGGAGAACACTGAAGCTTTCTTT. Translated, it gives CASSPFQENTEAFF.

The genes are TRBV7-9 and TRBJ1-2, with 8 nucleotides matching TRBD1. Per germline, CDR1 SEHNR and CDR2 FQNEAQ (reference sequence). The V gene end was trimmed by 3 bases and the J gene end by 1 base; junction bases not matched to a gene: 4. The length of the CDR3 is 15 residues. The CDR3 sequence is CASSFRTGFNYGYTF. As DNA, the CDR3 is TGTGCCAGCAGCTTTCGGACAGGGTTTAACTATGGCTACACCTTC.

J is TRBJ2-2 and V is TRBV4-1; D may correspond to TRBD1 or TRBD2 (6 bases each). The V and J ends lost 7 bases and 4 bases respectively, with 13 bases between them. The CDR3 loop spans 14 amino acids. Germline CDR1 is MGHRA and CDR2 is YSYEKL. Here the CDR3 DNA reads TGCGCCAGCAAATTACAGGGACTCACCGGGGAGCTGTTTTTT. It yields the protein CASKLQGLTGELFF.

This clone came up a few times. J is TRBJ1-2 and V is TRBV7-8; no clear D gene. Trimming left V 1 base short and J 6 bases short, with 9 bases between. CDR3 length equals 13 residues. Looked up from germline, CDR1 is SGHVS and CDR2 is FQNEAQ. CDR3 sequence (DNA): TGTGCCAGCAGCTTAGTTACTTTGCATGGCTACACCTTC. Translated: CASSLVTLHGYTF. The full variable domain, in which reference TRBV7-8 and TRBJ1-2 provide the parts outside the CDR3, is GAGVSQSPRYKVAKRGQDVALRCDPISGHVSLFWYQQALGQGPEFLTYFQNEAQLDKSGLPSDRFFAERPEGSVSTLKIQRTQQEDSAVYLCASSLVTLHGYTFGSGTRLTVV.

This chain joins TRBV28 and TRBJ1-1; tentatively, D is TRBD1 (5 bases). The germline V gene encodes CDR1 MDHEN and CDR2 SYDVKM. Trimming removed 2 bases at V and 4 bases at J, with 11 bases between. This CDR3 region has 14 residues. The chain's CDR3 is CASSLLAGTTEAFF. DNA for the CDR3: TGTGCCAGCAGTTTACTGGCAGGGACCACTGAAGCTTTCTTT.

The chain has TRBV29-1 and TRBJ1-1; D uncertain. With 6 bases removed from V and 4 bases from J, the gap between germline ends came to 12 bases. CDR1 and CDR2 (germline): SQVTM, ANQGSEA. The CDR3 has 12 amino acids. CDR3 in amino acids: CSVASRITEAFF. In DNA form, the CDR3 reads TGCAGCGTCGCTTCTAGGATCACTGAAGCTTTCTTT.

V usage is TRBV7-2 and J usage is TRBJ1-5, with unresolved D. Germline assignment: CDR1 SGHTA and CDR2 FQGNSA. The CDR3 loop spans 13 amino acids. V lost 2 bases to trimming and J lost 7 bases, with 9 bases between them. DNA for the CDR3: TGTGCCAGCAGCTTAAGGGTTGGGCAGCCCCAGCATTTT. Amino acids: CASSLRVGQPQHF.

This clone was seen once. The J gene is TRBJ2-7, the V gene TRBV5-1; possibly TRBD1 for D (5 bases). V was pared by 3 bases and J by 2 bases, with 12 bases between. The CDR3 covers 14 residues. The germline V gene encodes CDR1 SGHRS and CDR2 YFSETQ. The CDR3: CASSSGHNTYEQYF. CDR3 nucleotide sequence: TGCGCCAGCAGCTCCGGACACAACACCTACGAGCAGTACTTC.

The chain couples TRBV28 to TRBJ2-1; D is unclear. The V gene lost 6 bases and the J gene lost 2 bases, with 2 bases spanning the gap. CDR1 is MDHEN, CDR2 SYDVKM, per germline. This CDR3 is 11 amino acids long. The CDR3 sequence is CASSPYNEQFF. The CDR3 DNA follows: TGTGCCAGCAGCCCCTACAATGAGCAGTTCTTC.

To note about this clone: The same CDR3 also results from other DNA sequences found in this sample. V is TRBV28 and J is TRBJ1-1; D gene ambiguous. This CDR3 is 13 amino acids long. Trimming removed 3 bases from V and 1 base from J, with 6 bases in between. CDR1 is MDHEN and CDR2 is SYDVKM in the germline V gene. Here the CDR3 DNA reads TGTGCCAGCAGTTTGTGGCAGAACACTGAAGCTTTCTTT. It specifies CASSLWQNTEAFF.

The genes are TRBV5-1 and TRBJ1-1; D is unclear. The CDR3 consists of 15 residues. V shed 4 bases and J shed 5 bases, with 18 bases lying between them. Germline lookup yields CDR1 SGHRS and CDR2 YFSETQ. As DNA, the CDR3 is TGCGCCAGCAGCCCCCGCGAAGGCATTGGAACTGAAGCTTTCTTT. This encodes CASSPREGIGTEAFF.

The chain links TRBV14 to TRBJ2-1, with TRBD2 identical over 7 bases. Losses at the gene ends were 3 bases for V and 4 bases for J; bases not matched to a gene: 9. Germline V gives CDR1 SGHDN, CDR2 FVKESK. This CDR3 has 16 amino acids. The CDR3 spells CASSHVAGLRYNEQFF. The CDR3 nucleotides are TGTGCCAGCAGCCATGTCGCGGGACTAAGGTACAATGAGCAGTTCTTC.

The chain has TRBV10-2 and TRBJ2-1; TRBD1 might be the D (6 bases). Germline V lookup: CDR1 WSHSY, CDR2 SAAADI. V gave up 8 bases and J gave up 2 bases, with 13 bases separating them. The CDR3 is 14 amino acids. The CDR3 sequence: CASRGQGPYNEQFF. The DNA for the CDR3 is TGCGCCAGCCGGGGACAAGGGCCCTACAATGAGCAGTTCTTC.

CDR3 sequence reads: CASHETGLSGNIQYF. The CDR3 bases are TGTGCCAGCCACGAGACGGGGTTAAGCGGAAACATTCAGTACTTC. This rearrangement joins TRBV6-6 to TRBJ2-4, with a possible D match to TRBD2 (5 bases). Trimming shortened V by 8 bases and J by 6 bases, and 20 bases separated the two germline ends. Germline V CDR1 and CDR2: MNHNY, SVGAGI (reference sequence). The CDR3 runs 15 residues.

V is TRBV19 and J is TRBJ1-2; maybe TRBD1 (5 bases). Trimming cost V 7 bases and J 8 bases, with 8 bases left between them. The CDR3 has 10 amino acids. CDR1 is LNHDA, CDR2 SQIVND, per germline (reference sequence). CDR3 sequence: CASKRDGYTF. CDR3 DNA sequence: TGTGCCAGTAAGAGGGACGGCTACACCTTC. Full variable domain (outside the CDR3, taken from reference TRBV19 and TRBJ1-2): DGGITQSPKYLFRKEGQNVTLSCEQNLNHDAMYWYRQDPGQGLRLIYYSQIVNDFQKGDIAEGYSVSREKKESFPLTVTSAQKNPTAFYLCASKRDGYTFGSGTRLTVV.

The chain is built from TRBV6-5 and TRBJ2-1, with D possibly TRBD1 on 7 matching bases. Germline loops: CDR1 MNHEY, CDR2 SVGAGI. V lost 4 bases to trimming and J lost 9 bases, with 13 bases between them. The CDR3 totals 13 residues. The chain's CDR3 is CASSFQGGSEQFF. In DNA form, the CDR3 reads TGTGCCAGCAGTTTCCAGGGGGGAAGTGAGCAGTTCTTC.

The chain employs TRBV11-1 and TRBJ2-2; the D is unclear. The V end was cut by 8 bases, the J end by 7 bases, with 17 bases between. Per germline, CDR1 SGHAT and CDR2 FQDESV (reference sequence). This CDR3 contains 14 residues. The CDR3 coding sequence is TGTGCCAGCCCGGCCCGGAGATCGGACGGGGAGCTGTTTTTT. Its protein product is CASPARRSDGELFF.

The count of this clone is one. This chain uses TRBV11-2 with TRBJ1-1; no clear D. CDR3 length: 15 residues. The ends were cut back, 0 bases at V and 0 bases at J, with 8 bases in the middle. Germline V gene data show CDR1 as SGHAT and CDR2 as FQNNGV. DNA of the CDR3: TGTGCCAGCAGCTTAGAACCCTTCATGAACACTGAAGCTTTCTTT. It translates to CASSLEPFMNTEAFF.

The CDR3 coding sequence is TGTGCCAGCAGTCGGACAGGGCTAGCGACAACTAATGAAAAACTGTTTTTT. Protein: CASSRTGLATTNEKLFF. The chain joins TRBV27 to TRBJ1-4; the match to TRBD1 covers 8 bases. The CDR3 sequence is 17 residues long. Germline loops: CDR1 MNHEY, CDR2 SMNVEV (reference sequence). J gave up 0 bases and V 5 bases, and 8 bases lay outside the gene matches. Full variable domain (rest looked up from reference TRBV27 and TRBJ1-4): EAQVTQNPRYLITVTGKKLTVTCSQNMNHEYMSWYRQDPGLGLRQIYYSMNVEVTDKGDVPEGYKVSRKEKRNFPLILESPSPNQTSLYFCASSRTGLATTNEKLFFGSGTQLSVL.

The J gene is TRBJ1-2, the V gene TRBV5-1; D is unclear. Trimming pared 3 bases from V and 4 bases from J, leaving 7 bases between. The CDR3 contains 12 residues. Per germline, CDR1 SGHRS and CDR2 YFSETQ. CDR3 protein: CASSYDGYGYTF. The CDR3 DNA reads as TGCGCCAGCAGCTACGACGGCTATGGCTACACCTTC.

The chain recombines TRBV5-1 with TRBJ1-1; 7 nucleotides agree with TRBD1. The junction had 4 bases not matched to a gene; V was cut back by 5 bases and J by 0 bases. The CDR3 has 14 amino acids. Germline V CDR1 and CDR2: SGHRS, YFSETQ. The CDR3 DNA reads TGCGCCAGCAGTCGGGACAGCATGAACACTGAAGCTTTCTTT. Its translation: CASSRDSMNTEAFF.

The CDR3 bases are TGTGCCAGCAGCCAAGGGAGGTCGGCTGGAAACACCATATATTTT. Translation: CASSQGRSAGNTIYF. The chain uses TRBV14 and TRBJ1-3; no clear D. CDR1 and CDR2 (germline): SGHDN, FVKESK. The CDR3 sequence is 15 residues long. Between the trimmed V and J ends, which lost 1 base and 2 bases, there was a span of 9 bases.

DNA of the CDR3: TGTGCCAGTAGTACAGGCAGGGGGACGAATCAGCCCCAGCATTTT. Translation: CASSTGRGTNQPQHF. The chain joins TRBV19 to TRBJ1-5; 7 positions match TRBD1. The germline gives CDR1 LNHDA, CDR2 SQIVND (reference sequence). V lost 4 bases and J lost 4; bases outside the gene matches: 7. This CDR3 spans 15 amino acids.

This clone was counted between two and nine times. The chain carries TRBV11-2 and TRBJ1-5; weak D call: TRBD1 (6 bases). CDR1 is SGHAT, CDR2 FQNNGV, per germline. The CDR3 runs 15 residues. V was pared by 5 bases and J by 6 bases, with 17 bases between. As DNA, the CDR3 is TGTGCCAGCAGCATCAACCCGGGGGCGAGTCAGCCCCAGCATTTT. Its protein is CASSINPGASQPQHF.

The V call is TRBV18, the J call TRBJ1-2, with D perhaps matching TRBD1 (6 bases). Germline V gives CDR1 KGHSH, CDR2 LQKENI. Trimming removed 6 bases at V and 3 bases at J, with 17 bases between. The CDR3 is 15 residues long. CDR3 loop: CASSREQGSYYGYTF. The CDR3 DNA follows: TGTGCCAGCTCGCGAGAACAGGGATCTTACTATGGCTACACCTTC.

This chain links TRBV11-2 with TRBJ2-1; perhaps TRBD1 as D (6 bases). Germline values: CDR1 SGHAT, CDR2 FQNNGV. This CDR3 is built from 15 residues. V dropped 5 bases and J dropped 6 bases, with 17 bases sitting between them. CDR3 nucleotides: TGTGCCAGCAGCAACAGATCAGGGGTCCCCAATGAGCAGTTCTTC. Its protein product is CASSNRSGVPNEQFF.

V is TRBV27 and J is TRBJ2-7, with TRBD2 matching 7 bases. Trimming at V came to 10 bases and at J to 3 bases, leaving 9 bases not matched to a gene. From germline, CDR1 is MNHEY and CDR2 SMNVEV (reference sequence). This CDR3 has 13 amino acids. The CDR3 coding sequence is TGTGCCAATAACGGGAGGAGGGACTACGAGCAGTACTTC. Its translation is CANNGRRDYEQYF.

The V gene is TRBV18, the J gene TRBJ2-2, with 7 bases that match TRBD1. V lost 6 bases to trimming and J lost 5 bases; unmatched junction nucleotides: 3. CDR1 is KGHSH, CDR2 LQKENI, per germline. CDR3 length: 13 amino acids. Here the CDR3 DNA reads TGTGCCAGCTCGCGACAGGGTACCGGGGAGCTGTTTTTT. Protein sequence: CASSRQGTGELFF. Combining the CDR3 with reference TRBV18 and TRBJ2-2 gives the whole variable domain NAGVMQNPRHLVRRRGQEARLRCSPMKGHSHVYWYRQLPEEGLKFMVYLQKENIIDESGMPKERFSAEFPKEGPSILRIQQVVRGDSAAYFCASSRQGTGELFFGEGSRLTVL.

This rearrangement joins TRBV5-1 to TRBJ1-1; a weak D match, TRBD1 (6 bases). Trimming stripped 6 bases from V and 3 bases from J, with 18 bases between. Germline-derived CDR1 and CDR2 are SGHRS and YFSETQ. This CDR3 spans 15 amino acids. The CDR3 sequence: CASTRTGGRDTEAFF. In DNA form, the CDR3 reads TGCGCCAGCACCCGGACCGGGGGCAGGGACACTGAAGCTTTCTTT. The variable domain in full, with the rest retrieved from reference TRBV5-1 and TRBJ1-1, is KAGVTQTPRYLIKTRGQQVTLSCSPISGHRSVSWYQQTPGQGLQFLFEYFSETQRNKGNFPGRFSGRQFSNSRSEMNVSTLELGDSALYLCASTRTGGRDTEAFFGQGTRLTVV.

This clone was seen once. The chain employs TRBV27 and TRBJ2-7; 7 nucleotides match TRBD1. Germline V gene lookup returns CDR1 MNHEY and CDR2 SMNVEV (reference sequence). This CDR3 has 15 amino acids. Unmatched junction bases numbered 8, after V lost 6 bases and J lost 0 bases. The CDR3 DNA reads as TGTGCCAGCAGCCCGGACAGGCCATTCTCCTACGAGCAGTACTTC. This codes for CASSPDRPFSYEQYF.